This T cell receptor (beta chain) was identified in a study of cytomegalovirus exposure and HLA in healthy donors (dated by TCRdb to about 2017). In terms of the full investigation: An earlier analysis of about 530 of the donors reported 276 Gb of sequence data and 117 million unique TCR beta sequences obtained from about 170 million T cells. Because of strong linkage in the cohort, five DR-DQ haplotypes were treated as single units for association and clustering. Class I and class II HLA loci were covered by the typing at four-digit resolution. Among about 400 genotyped donors of the cohort, an average of around 220,000 unique TCR beta nucleotide sequences was sequenced per donor, of which 15% to 20% were non-productive. All discovery cohort repertoires had been generated using a single sequencing platform. A later analysis re-analyzed previously published TCR beta repertoires from 660 or so donors and added high-resolution HLA genotyping to study TCR occurrence patterns. A later genetic analysis used genome-wide SNP genotypes for about 65% of the roughly 700 donors, treating that subset as a discovery cohort. A separate validation cohort of more than 100 different subjects was used in addition to the roughly 640-subject first cohort. The study combined high-throughput TCR immunosequencing, statistical association of individual TCRs with disease status, and machine learning to predict cytomegalovirus infection status. Using immunosequencing, the study profiled T cell repertoires from roughly 650 subjects and related those repertoires to cytomegalovirus serostatus. The aim of the study was to test whether cataloging public T cell receptors could identify signatures of past pathogen exposure. An early release that covered fewer than 800 HLA-typed donors contained approximately 300 gigabases of sequencing data and 70 million to 100 million unique TCR sequences. Typing coverage varied by locus: about 629-630 donors for A, B, C, DRB1 and DQB1; 500 to 550 for DQA1; some 610 for DPA1; roughly 450 for DPB1. An earlier analysis of about 600 of the donors used high-throughput TCR beta sequencing to judge whether each TCR beta V gene segment behaved as functional or pseudogenic. Donor age, sex, ethnicity and CMV serostatus were compiled together with the repertoire data. Among the roughly 410 genotyped donors, 81% belonged to the genetic ancestry cluster associated with self-reported Caucasian donors. Rather than drawing on any new phenotypic data, the later analysis identified candidate immune exposures from TCR beta sequences and the way those sequences occurred across donors. Summary of the overall study and its limitations: According to a later genetic analysis, donors in an Asian-associated ancestry cluster had fewer N-insertions in productive TCRs than the roughly 670-donor mean. Because the 87-base-pair reads could not distinguish some IMGT-functional V segments, including TRBV6-2 and TRBV6-3, those segments were excluded. A further reported finding was that TCR beta sequences accurately predicted the HLA-A and HLA-B alleles for most subjects in the first cohort. A cluster of highly shared sequence variants was judged likely to be a technical artifact of the sequencing pipeline. About 17 rarely observed V segments, including chromosome 9 orphons, were excluded from the earlier analysis of some 590 of the donors because counts were too low. A later analysis found that HLA-associated TCR beta chains were more clonally expanded and had lower generation probabilities than equally common non-associated chains. According to a later analysis, most CMV-associated TCR beta chains appeared to be HLA-restricted, and the HLA associations seemed to be driven largely by CMV exposure. Only TCR beta chains were sequenced in this cohort, and the absence of alpha or paired-chain data limited detectable features. A total of 150 to 200 TCR beta chains were listed by the study as associated with cytomegalovirus. In a later genetic analysis, a missense DCLRE1C variant was associated with V-gene and J-gene trimming of TCR beta chains, and the association was replicated in an independent cohort. Roughly uniform sequencing depth across donors was assumed in presence/absence analyses, although this assumption may not hold. The authors suggested that the approach could potentially be extended to other disease states and immunological phenotypes. Correlated functional status among segregating V segments might be attributable to linkage disequilibrium, but an unknown experimental factor could not be ruled out. CMV serostatus was the only immune exposure information available for the cohort. At a false discovery rate of 0.05, a later analysis linked about 17,000 TCR beta sequences to specific HLA alleles. In both the original and validation cohorts, the classifier was reported to diagnose cytomegalovirus status with high specificity and sensitivity. While some public TCRs were present in many individuals, most TCR sequences turned up only very rarely across donors. In a later analysis, TCR association rates were found to vary across HLA loci, with the most associated TCRs seen for DRB1 alleles and the fewest for HLA-C alleles. In a later analysis, several top co-occurrence clusters were reported to appear linked to parvovirus B19, influenza, CMV and Epstein-Barr virus. Broadly in line with IMGT annotations, most TCR beta V segments showed up in productive rearrangements about 87% or about 30% of the time in an earlier analysis of several hundred of the donors. When HLA alleles, especially DR and DQ, strongly co-occurred, attributing TCR associations to individual alleles was difficult. A few of the identified cytomegalovirus-associated TCR beta chains were confirmed in vitro to be specific for cytomegalovirus antigens. Because some donors lacked HLA typing at each locus, the association tests relied only on the typed subset.

The library was produced with the immunoSEQ multiplex PCR assay. For the multiplex PCR, a mixture combining 60 forward primers for TCR Vbeta segments and 13 reverse primers for TCR Jbeta segments was used. The CDR3 region of rearranged TCR beta genes was amplified from genomic DNA with a multiplex PCR assay. Amplified TCR beta libraries were sequenced as 87-base-pair reads on the Illumina HiSeq System. The original pipeline was this. In a later analysis, approximately 74 million unique TCR beta chains were counted across the 666 repertoires, and roughly 11 million of these chains were shared by at least two donors. To remove PCR and sequencing errors, raw reads were error-corrected and collapsed into unique sequences using a nearest-neighbor algorithm that merged closely related sequences. To assign V, D and J gene segments, CDR3 sequences were aligned to IMGT reference sequences. For a sequence to be retained, at least a six-nucleotide match to both a V gene segment and a J gene segment was required. Rearrangements were called productive when the CDR3 lacked stop codons and stayed in frame with V and J; all others were non-productive. CDR3 was defined according to IMGT convention as the region running from the second conserved V-encoded cysteine to the conserved J-encoded phenylalanine. In an earlier analysis of 500 to 650 of the donors, sequences lacking an unambiguous match to a single V gene segment were excluded. An earlier analysis of 587 of the donors classified V segments as functional when productive rearrangements were above 56.7% and as segregating when the standard deviation between donors was above 5%. To diagnose cytomegalovirus status from the catalog of TCR beta chain sequences, a statistical classification framework was built. In a later analysis, TCR nucleotide sequences were compared against IMGT/GENE-DB human TR gene sequences so that V and J genes could be assigned. In a later analysis, CDR3 sequences and most-parsimonious VDJ recombination scenarios were assigned using the TCRdist pipeline. In a later analysis, each TCR beta chain was defined by its CDR3 amino acid sequence together with its V-gene family, and reads without a unique V-gene family were excluded. A later analysis removed several hundred highly shared, low-generation-probability nucleotide sequences to deal with suspected cross-contamination and a sequencing artifact. A later analysis calculated a clonal expansion index for each public chain from normalized within-repertoire ranks of inferred template counts. A later analysis computed generation probabilities with a VDJ recombination model fitted to out-of-frame rearrangements, and checked the results against IGoR. In a later analysis, TCR-TCR, TCR-HLA and TCR-CMV co-occurrence was scored with hypergeometric tests, and a repertoire-size bias correction was applied to TCR pairs. False discovery rates were estimated in a later analysis by permuting HLA or CMV assignments 20 times. In a later analysis, co-occurring TCRs were grouped using DBSCAN, and TCRdist sequence similarity was added for clustering within HLA-allele-positive subsets. Repertoires with fewer than 30,000 or more than 120,000 public chains, plus five repertoires with anomalous nucleotide sharing, were excluded from co-occurrence clustering. TCRdb's version of the immuneACCESS table is confined to in-frame rearrangements and falls short of the full clone set. An unresolved V gene accounts for under half of the shortfall where checked; the remainder is of unknown origin. For V, J and clone size, that table is used; D and trimming come from the DNA. The table of this sample itemizes approximately 140,000 clones. The ten largest clonotypes hold roughly 1.6% of the sample.

Relative to germline, V is 3 bases shorter and J is 14 bases shorter, with 9 bases between their ends. The CDR3 covers 10 residues, taking in both the cysteine and the phenylalanine. The retained sequence is limited to the CDR3, 30 bases, with the frame set at the first base. From a lookup of the germline V gene (reference sequence), CDR1 and CDR2 are LNHNV and YYDKDF. With regard to this clone: Its antigen remains unidentified.

In total, around 600 healthy bone marrow donors made up the cohort. At the time of sampling, every cohort member was nominally healthy, though immune exposures that went unrecorded were likely present. The donor tested CMV seronegative and was one of the 352 seronegative cohort members. A peripheral blood sample was provided by each donor, and peripheral blood mononuclear cells were used for TCR beta sequencing. The Qiagen DNeasy Blood Extraction Kit was used to extract genomic DNA from the blood cell samples. The sample taken for sequencing was PBMCs. In this chain, TRBV15 is recombined with TRBJ2-3; the D gene assignment is ambiguous. The source is a woman aged 45-65 years in good health and CMV-seronegative. The nucleotide sequence reads TGTGCCACCAGCAGGGAGAAACTGTATTTT. Its protein product is CATSREKLYF.